Ten or more counts support the clone carrying this T cell receptor (beta chain). The data are from a study of T cells after yellow fever vaccination. Trimming pared 2 bases from V and 5 bases from J, leaving 4 bases between. The CDR3 is 12 residues long. CDR1 SEHNR and CDR2 FQNEAQ come from the germline V gene (reference sequence). TCRdb re-derived calls from the 5' RACE reads in MiXCR, one entry per CDR3 protein. The sample has 100,000 to 150,000 distinct CDR3 sequences, under 8.5% seen once. The receptor's source is a man aged 18 to 30 who received the YFV17D yellow fever vaccine. The rearrangement joins TRBV7-9 to TRBJ2-1; D not certain. This specimen was CD4+ T cells sorted from PBMCs, taken 10 days after the first yellow fever vaccination. The chain's CDR3 is CASSLHNNEQFF. The CDR3 region has the DNA TGTGCCAGCAGCTTACACAACAATGAGCAGTTCTTC.